This T cell receptor beta chain stems from a study of blood T cells in healthy people across ages. General study findings and limits: PBMCs left unsorted prevented a conclusive naive versus antigen-experienced comparison. Diversity of TCR beta per million T cells declined in a roughly linear way with age. A greater number of naive CD4+ cells and higher diversity distinguished long-lived donors from aged donors.

Each individual donor underwent a draw of approximately 10 milliliters of peripheral blood. Remarks on this clonotype: Its antigen remains unidentified.

Germline V CDR1 and CDR2: MNHEY, SVGAGI. The V gene lost 6 bases and the J gene lost 3 bases, with 15 bases spanning the gap. The CDR3 loop spans 14 amino acids. A second PCR, run for about 6 to 12 cycles, used a sample-barcoded 5' primer plus a J-beta primer mix. TCRdb ran MiXCR on the 5' RACE reads and lists one entry per CDR3 protein. The table includes about 1.5 million distinct CDR3 sequences, roughly 40% detected once. The clonotype was recovered from a woman aged 18-30 years in good health. V is TRBV6-5 and J is TRBJ2-7, with D unresolved. The sequenced material came from blood. The CDR3 DNA is TGTGCCAGCAGACAGACCAGCCTAGGCTACGAGCAGTACTTC. It specifies CASRQTSLGYEQYF.